Below, one T cell receptor beta chain is given with its context. Recruits, aged 18 to 89 years, lived in 25 or so US areas. Method: immunoSEQ multiplex PCR; TCRdb's copy keeps in-frame clones and lacks some. The sample yields about 220,000 clones, roughly 89% seen once. This entry is derived from a study of blood T cell repertoires in COVID-19. Background on the study: The analysed material was cDNA or gDNA that came from T cells, B-cell-depleted T cells, or PBMCs.

The CDR3 has 16 residues. V was shortened by 3 bases and J by 0 bases, with 15 bases between the two germline ends. Germline loops: CDR1 SGDLS, CDR2 YYNGEE. The sequence was collected from a woman aged 40 to 50 with acute COVID-19. The chain has TRBV9 and TRBJ1-1; D is ambiguous. Material: PBMCs or T cells enriched from blood (not recorded which). CDR3 sequence: CASSDPGDAMNTEAFF. The CDR3 bases are TGTGCCAGCAGCGACCCTGGAGACGCCATGAACACTGAAGCTTTCTTT. The full variable domain, with the rest looked up from reference TRBV9 and TRBJ1-1, is DSGVTQTPKHLITATGQRVTLRCSPRSGDLSVYWYQQSLDQGLQFLIQYYNGEERAKGNILERFSAQQFPDLHSELNLSSLELGDSALYFCASSDPGDAMNTEAFFGQGTRLTVV.